This T cell receptor (beta chain) was sequenced during a study of cytomegalovirus exposure and HLA in healthy donors (dated by TCRdb to 2017 to 2019). For the wider study: In an earlier analysis of some 550 of the donors, under 300 Gb of sequence data and approximately 120 million unique TCR beta sequences from about 179 million T cells were reported. An early release that covered several hundred HLA-typed donors contained around 300 gigabases of sequencing data and around 85 million unique TCR sequences. Among the roughly 430 genotyped donors, around 81% belonged to the genetic ancestry cluster associated with self-reported Caucasian donors. The study aimed to test whether signatures of past pathogen exposure could be identified by cataloging public T cell receptors. Using immunosequencing, the study profiled T cell repertoires from some 670 subjects and related those repertoires to cytomegalovirus serostatus. Besides the first cohort of hundreds of subjects, a separate validation cohort made up of roughly 120 different subjects was used. To predict cytomegalovirus infection status, the study brought together high-throughput TCR immunosequencing, statistical association of individual TCRs with disease status, and machine learning. A later analysis re-examined previously published TCR beta repertoires from about 700 donors and added high-resolution HLA genotyping to investigate patterns of TCR occurrence. Rather than drawing on any new phenotypic data, the later analysis identified candidate immune exposures from TCR beta sequences and the way those sequences occurred across donors. To decide whether each TCR beta V gene segment behaved as functional or pseudogenic, an earlier analysis of some 570 of the donors relied on high-throughput TCR beta sequencing. Donor age, sex, ethnicity and CMV serostatus were collected together with the repertoire data. A later genetic analysis took genome-wide SNP genotypes for about 55% of the 666 donors and used that subset as a discovery cohort. All discovery cohort repertoires had been generated using a single sequencing platform. HLA typing covered class I and class II loci at four-digit resolution. Typing coverage varied by locus: roughly 620-640 donors for A, B, C, DRB1 and DQB1; 522 for DQA1; about 600 for DPA1; some 470 for DPB1. Four or five DR-DQ haplotypes were handled as single units for association and clustering because linkage in the cohort was strong. Across around 400 genotyped donors of the cohort, an average of approximately 220,000 unique TCR beta nucleotide sequences per donor were sequenced, and roughly a sixth of those sequences were non-productive.

Receptor amplification or capture employed the immunoSEQ multiplex PCR assay. For the multiplex PCR, a mixture combining 60 forward primers for TCR Vbeta segments and 13 reverse primers for TCR Jbeta segments was used. A multiplex PCR assay on genomic DNA amplified the CDR3 region of rearranged TCR beta genes. The Illumina HiSeq System was used to sequence the amplified TCR beta libraries as 87-base-pair reads. The paper's processing steps were these. Across the 670 or so repertoires, a later analysis counted 80 million or so unique TCR beta chains, 9.5 million to 13 million of which were shared by at least two donors. Raw reads were error-corrected and collapsed into unique sequences with a nearest-neighbor algorithm that merged closely related sequences to remove PCR and sequencing errors. Alignment of CDR3 sequences to IMGT reference sequences was used to assign V, D and J gene segments. For a sequence to be retained, a match of at least six nucleotides was required to both a V gene segment and a J gene segment. A rearrangement was called productive if the CDR3 had no stop codons and remained in frame with V and J, and every other rearrangement was called non-productive. Following IMGT convention, CDR3 was defined as the stretch from the second conserved V-encoded cysteine up to the conserved J-encoded phenylalanine. Sequences without an unambiguous match to a single V gene segment were excluded from the earlier analysis of about 630 of the donors. An earlier analysis of 500 to 700 of the donors classified V segments as functional when productive rearrangements were above 56.7% and as segregating when the standard deviation between donors was above 5%. A statistical classification framework was built for diagnosing cytomegalovirus status from the catalog of TCR beta chain sequences. V and J gene assignment, in a later analysis, came from comparing TCR nucleotide sequences with IMGT/GENE-DB human TR gene sequences. Using the TCRdist pipeline, a later analysis assigned CDR3 sequences along with most-parsimonious VDJ recombination scenarios. In a later analysis, each TCR beta chain was defined by its CDR3 amino acid sequence together with its V-gene family, and reads lacking a unique V-gene family were excluded. To address suspected cross-contamination and a sequencing artifact, a later analysis removed some 620 highly shared, low-generation-probability nucleotide sequences. For each public chain, a later analysis derived a clonal expansion index from normalized ranks of inferred template counts within each repertoire. In a later analysis, generation probabilities were computed using a VDJ recombination model fitted to out-of-frame rearrangements, and the results were checked against IGoR. In a later analysis, hypergeometric tests were used to score TCR-TCR, TCR-HLA and TCR-CMV co-occurrence, with a repertoire-size bias correction applied to TCR pairs. In a later analysis, false discovery rates were estimated by permuting HLA or CMV assignments 20 times. In a later analysis, co-occurring TCRs were grouped using DBSCAN, with TCRdist sequence similarity added in when clustering inside HLA-allele-positive subsets. Repertoires with fewer than 30,000 or more than 120,000 public chains, plus five repertoires with anomalous nucleotide sharing, were excluded from co-occurrence clustering. TCRdb obtained this table from immuneACCESS and retained in-frame rearrangements with V and J assigned. These tables miss some clones; where compared with another copy, unresolved V genes account for less than half of the shortfall, and the remainder is unexplained. V and J calls plus clone size are reproduced from that table; the DNA served to infer D and trimming. Across this sample there are some 120,000 clones, with 65% to 75% seen only once. The top ten constitute 5.5% to 8.5% of the sample.

Concerning this clone: Its specific antigen is unknown. No clone much larger than this one lies a single base away; base qualities are absent.

The paper as a whole reports these results and caveats: In a later analysis, most CMV-associated TCR beta chains were found to appear HLA-restricted, with HLA associations seemingly driven largely by CMV exposure. Correlated functional status among segregating V segments might be attributable to linkage disequilibrium, but an unknown experimental factor could not be ruled out. The study gave a list of 150 to 200 TCR beta chains associated with cytomegalovirus. Immune exposure information for the cohort was limited to CMV serostatus. Because HLA typing was missing for some donors at each locus, association tests included only the typed subset. An earlier analysis of 587 of the donors showed that most TCR beta V segments appeared in productive rearrangements either about 87% or about 30% of the time, which broadly matched IMGT annotations. Presence/absence analyses assumed roughly uniform sequencing depth across donors, an assumption that may not hold. In a later genetic analysis, a missense DCLRE1C variant was associated with V-gene and J-gene trimming of TCR beta chains, and the association was replicated in an independent cohort. It was suggested by the authors that the approach could potentially be generalized to other disease states and immunological phenotypes. While some public TCRs were present in many individuals, most TCR sequences turned up only very rarely across donors. In vitro tests confirmed that three of the cytomegalovirus-associated TCR beta chains recognize cytomegalovirus antigens. In this cohort, only TCR beta chains were sequenced, and detectable features were limited by the absence of alpha or paired-chain data. In a later analysis, several top co-occurrence clusters were reported to appear linked to parvovirus B19, influenza, CMV and Epstein-Barr virus. The classifier was reported to diagnose cytomegalovirus status with high specificity and sensitivity in both the original and validation cohorts. A cluster of highly shared sequence variants was judged likely to be a technical artifact of the sequencing pipeline. In a later analysis, HLA-associated TCR beta chains were found to be more clonally expanded and to have lower generation probabilities than equally common non-associated chains. Because counts were too low, more than 15 rarely observed V segments, including chromosome 9 orphons, were left out of the earlier analysis of approximately 580 of the donors. A later genetic analysis reported fewer N-insertions in productive TCRs among donors in an Asian-associated ancestry cluster than the roughly 720-donor mean. According to a later analysis, TCR association rates differed among HLA loci, with DRB1 alleles showing the most associated TCRs and HLA-C alleles showing the fewest. A later analysis associated about 18,000 TCR beta sequences with specific HLA alleles at a false discovery rate of 0.05. A further reported finding was that TCR beta sequences accurately predicted the HLA-A and HLA-B alleles for most subjects in the first cohort. When HLA alleles, especially DR and DQ, strongly co-occurred, TCR associations were difficult to assign to individual alleles.

The cohort was made up of about 670 healthy bone marrow donors. At the time of sampling, every cohort member was nominally healthy, though immune exposures that went unrecorded were likely present. The donor was CMV seropositive and belonged to the group of 250 to 300 seropositive cohort members. A peripheral blood sample was collected from each donor, and TCR beta sequencing was performed on peripheral blood mononuclear cells. The Qiagen DNeasy Blood Extraction Kit was used to extract genomic DNA from the blood cell samples. The material sequenced was PBMCs. The TCR sequence derives from a middle-aged man in good health and CMV-seropositive.

The CDR3 here reads CASSLGALAGVDTQYF. The DNA is TGTGCCAGCAGTTTAGGGGCCCTAGCGGGGGTCGATACGCAGTATTTT. The chain links TRBV27 with TRBJ2-3; TRBD2 agrees with 10 junctional bases. CDR1 and CDR2, per the germline V gene (reference sequence), are MNHEY and SMNVEV. V and J are trimmed by 2 bases and 6 bases, and the gene matches miss 8 bases of the junction. From its cysteine to its phenylalanine, the CDR3 spans 16 amino acids. The only DNA kept is the CDR3, 48 bases in frame from the first base.